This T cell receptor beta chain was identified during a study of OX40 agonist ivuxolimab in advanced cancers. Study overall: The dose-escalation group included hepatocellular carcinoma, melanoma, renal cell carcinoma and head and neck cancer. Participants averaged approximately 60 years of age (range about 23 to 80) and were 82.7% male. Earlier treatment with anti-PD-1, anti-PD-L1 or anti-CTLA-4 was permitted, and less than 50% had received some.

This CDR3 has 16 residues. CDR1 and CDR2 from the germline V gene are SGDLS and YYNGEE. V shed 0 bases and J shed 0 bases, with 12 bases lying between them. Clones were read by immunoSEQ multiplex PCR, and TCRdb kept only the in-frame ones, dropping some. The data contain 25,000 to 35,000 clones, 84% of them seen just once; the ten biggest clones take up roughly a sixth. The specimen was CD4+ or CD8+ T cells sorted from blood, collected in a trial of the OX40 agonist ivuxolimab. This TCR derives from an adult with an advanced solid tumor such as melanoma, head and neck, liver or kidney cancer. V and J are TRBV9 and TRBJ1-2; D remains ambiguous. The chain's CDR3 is CASSVGGWQANYGYTF. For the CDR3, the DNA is TGTGCCAGCAGCGTAGGGGGATGGCAGGCTAACTATGGCTACACCTTC.